One T cell receptor beta chain is described in this entry. The antigen is not known. A much larger clone differs from this one at a single base, so this may be a read error. This sample was included in a study of T cells after yellow fever vaccination. Study results and caveats: Abundant contaminating clonotypes from the bulk population could appear in FACS-sorted repertoires. The booster response re-showed most primary clones: approximately 95% CD4, more than 80% CD8.

MiXCR was run by TCRdb on the 5' RACE reads, yielding one entry per CDR3 protein. This table has under 300,000 distinct CDR3 sequences, 6.5% to 7.5% appearing once. The ends were cut back, 1 base at V and 5 bases at J, with 13 bases in the middle. Germline V gene sequence: CDR1 SGHTA, CDR2 FQGNSA. The CDR3 spans 15 residues. The chain couples TRBV7-2 to TRBJ2-3, with D possibly being TRBD2 (5 bases). The TCR sequence derives from a man aged 25 to 40 who received the YFV17D yellow fever vaccine. The sequencing here drew on CD4+ T cells sorted from PBMCs, taken on the day of the yellow fever booster vaccination. The CDR3: CASSLDFAGKDTQYF. For the CDR3, the DNA is TGTGCCAGCAGCTTAGATTTTGCGGGCAAAGATACGCAGTATTTT.